This T cell receptor (beta chain) was sequenced in a study of vaccination and CD4 T cells after COVID-19. In the case of this clonotype: Its target is unknown.

Treatment meaning: roughly 11-day PBMC culture with coronavirus spike peptide pools or control peptides (ViraFEST assay). The CDR3 extends over 13 amino acids. V lost 4 bases and J lost 0, with 6 bases in between. CDR1 and CDR2 (germline): SGHDN, FVKESK. The Oncomine TCR Beta short-read assay was applied to DNA of cultured CD4+ T cells. MiXCR, applied by TCRdb to the PCR reads, yields one record per CDR3 protein. Of about 17,000 distinct CDR3 sequences in the sample, around 55% were seen once. This receptor was taken from a human donor who had recovered from COVID-19. The chain uses TRBV14 and TRBJ2-5; D gene ambiguous. The specimen was CD4+ T cells from blood, cultured in vitro. CDR3 DNA sequence: TGTGCCAGCAGCCGGATGTACCAAGAGACCCAGTACTTC. Translation gives CASSRMYQETQYF.